Listed here are 28 T cell receptor beta chains from one sample, sequenced in a study of T cell repertoires in cytomegalovirus infection. TCRdb reanalysed the reads using MiXCR and keeps one entry per CDR3 protein. The sample gives 630,000 or so distinct CDR3 sequences, roughly 26% of which show up once; around 8% is in the top ten. Sequenced sample: CD8+ T cells from PBMCs. These receptors were obtained from a human donor in good health (CMV status not recorded). Some clones in this sample may be carry-over from other donors' samples.

Only a few counts were recorded for this clonotype. This chain uses TRBV6-4 with TRBJ2-2, with a tentative D call TRBD1 (5 bases). The CDR3 has 14 amino acids. Trimming removed 3 bases from V and 4 bases from J, with 9 bases in between. Germline V gives CDR1 MRHNA, CDR2 SNTAGT. CDR3 sequence: CASSENRPTGELFF. In DNA form, the CDR3 reads TGTGCCAGCAGTGAGAACAGGCCCACCGGGGAGCTGTTTTTT.

This clonotype was seen a few times. The rearrangement links TRBV6-6 to TRBJ2-3, with D possibly matching TRBD1 (5 bases). Germline V gives CDR1 MNHNY, CDR2 SVGAGI (reference sequence). V was pared by 2 bases and J by 6 bases, with 18 bases between. This CDR3 has 16 amino acids. In DNA, the CDR3 is TGTGCCAGCAGTTACGGTCCAGGGCACTATCCCGATACGCAGTATTTT. Protein: CASSYGPGHYPDTQYF.

This clonotype was picked up many times. The rearrangement joins TRBV6-5 to TRBJ1-1; TRBD1 is a possible D gene (6 bases). The CDR3 covers 11 residues. Trimming removed 7 bases from V and 5 bases from J, with 8 bases in between. Germline CDR1 and CDR2: MNHEY and SVGAGI. This CDR3 reads CASTQGTEAFF. For the CDR3, the DNA is TGTGCCAGCACTCAGGGGACTGAAGCTTTCTTT.

Points on this clonotype: Given a much more abundant clone one base away, this may be a read error. V gene TRBV7-3 combines with J gene TRBJ2-5; TRBD2 matches 7 bases. This CDR3 contains 13 residues. The junction had 12 bases not matched to a gene; V was cut back by 5 bases and J by 12 bases. Germline lookup yields CDR1 SGHTA and CDR2 FQGTGA. The CDR3 DNA follows: TGTGCCAGCAGCCCAACAATGGGACTATCGGAGTACTTC. This translates into CASSPTMGLSEYF.

This chain joins TRBV23-1 and TRBJ2-7; 7 bases agree with TRBD1. TRBV23-1 is given ORF status, its function remaining uncertain. The length of the CDR3 is 16 residues. V lost 5 bases to trimming and J lost 7 bases; unmatched junction nucleotides: 17. As DNA, the CDR3 is TGCGCCAGCAGTACACTAAGACAGGGATCGACTAAAGAGCAGTACGTC. Encoded protein: CASSTLRQGSTKEQYV.

V and J are TRBV10-3 and TRBJ1-2; D uncertain. From germline, CDR1 is ENHRY and CDR2 SYGVKD. CDR3 length equals 11 residues. The V end lost 3 bases, the J end lost 5 bases, and 4 bases lay between the germline ends. CDR3 DNA sequence: TGTGCCATCAGTGAACAGTATGGCTACACCTTC. Translated, it gives CAISEQYGYTF.

This clonotype was found a few times. The V call is TRBV28, the J call TRBJ1-2; D is perhaps TRBD1 (6 bases). V was cut by 5 bases and J by 6 bases, with 16 bases left in between. CDR1 and CDR2 (germline): MDHEN, SYDVKM. CDR3 length: 14 amino acids. The CDR3 sequence is CASSPLGGNNGYTF. Here the CDR3 DNA reads TGTGCCAGCAGTCCTCTAGGGGGGAACAATGGCTACACCTTC.

Worth noting for this clonotype: This clone may be a read error of a much larger clone one base away. J is TRBJ2-7 and V is TRBV6-6; possible D gene TRBD2, 5 bases. CDR1 MNHNY and CDR2 SVGAGI come from the germline V gene (reference sequence). The CDR3 is 13 amino acids. Trimming shortened V by 4 bases and J by 6 bases, and 13 bases separated the two germline ends. The CDR3 DNA is TGTGCCAGCAGTTCCGGACCCCGGGGCGAGCAGTACGTC. Protein product: CASSSGPRGEQYV.

This clonotype has more than one count but fewer than ten. This sequence may be a read error, since a much larger clone differs from it by one base. The chain recombines TRBV7-8 with TRBJ1-2; D remains ambiguous. The CDR3 extends over 15 amino acids. The germline CDR1 and CDR2 sequences are SGHVS and FQNEAQ. CDR3 sequence (DNA): TGTGCCAGCAGCTTAGAACCCAGTCCTAACTATGACTACACCTTC. Protein sequence: CASSLEPSPNYDYTF.

The gene calls are TRBV7-9 and TRBJ1-2; D perhaps matches TRBD1 (5 bases). Germline V CDR1 and CDR2: SEHNR, FQNEAQ (reference sequence). The CDR3 length is 17 residues. V was cut by 7 bases and J by 2 bases, with 23 bases left in between. CDR3 nucleotide sequence: TGTGCCAGCAACGAGCGGCCCCAGGGATTAGGCAACTATGGCTACACCTTC. It translates to CASNERPQGLGNYGYTF.

This clonotype was counted ten times or more. The gene calls are TRBV5-4 and TRBJ2-3, with 10 bases aligning to TRBD2. J gave up 2 bases and V 4 bases, and 7 bases lay outside the gene matches. This CDR3 region has 16 residues. Germline assignment: CDR1 SGHNT and CDR2 YYREEE (reference sequence). In DNA form, the CDR3 reads TGTGCCAGCAGCGGCGATAGCGGGGGGCCCACAGATACGCAGTATTTT. Protein product: CASSGDSGGPTDTQYF.

This clonotype occurred many times. The chain recombines TRBV11-2 with TRBJ2-5; D unclear. CDR3 length equals 14 residues. Trimming pared 3 bases from V and 3 bases from J, leaving 11 bases between. Germline CDR1 is SGHAT and CDR2 is FQNNGV. DNA for the CDR3: TGTGCCAGCAGCTTGGGCCCCTCGGAAGAGACCCAGTACTTC. Residues: CASSLGPSEETQYF.

The chain uses TRBV28 and TRBJ1-1; 11 nucleotides line up with TRBD1. This CDR3 is built from 15 residues. The V segment lost 2 bases and the J segment 6 bases; nucleotides outside the gene matches: 5. Germline CDR1 is MDHEN and CDR2 is SYDVKM. Here the CDR3 DNA reads TGTGCCAGCAGTTTAGGACAGGGGGCTTGGGCTGAAGCTTTCTTT. Protein product: CASSLGQGAWAEAFF. Full variable domain (rest looked up from reference TRBV28 and TRBJ1-1): DVKVTQSSRYLVKRTGEKVFLECVQDMDHENMFWYRQDPGLGLRLIYFSYDVKMKEKGDIPEGYSVSREKKERFSLILESASTNQTSMYLCASSLGQGAWAEAFFGQGTRLTVV.

This clonotype was observed a few times. This chain uses TRBV20-1 with TRBJ2-1; weak D call: TRBD2 (5 bases). The V end lost 1 base, the J end lost 6 bases, and 22 bases lay between the germline ends. The CDR3 sequence is 17 residues long. Germline assignment: CDR1 DFQATT and CDR2 SNEGSKA (reference sequence). CDR3 DNA sequence: TGCAGTGCTAGAGTTCAAGCGGCCAGTGCGCCCCTCAATGAGCAGTTCTTC. Amino acid sequence: CSARVQAASAPLNEQFF.

This chain uses TRBV27 with TRBJ2-1; D is perhaps TRBD1 or TRBD2 (5 bases each). The V gene's germline CDR1 is MNHEY and CDR2 SMNVEV (reference sequence). The V end was cut by 4 bases, the J end by 3 bases, with 10 bases between. This CDR3 has 14 amino acids. This CDR3 is CASSWGTLYNEQFF. The DNA for the CDR3 is TGTGCCAGCAGTTGGGGGACCCTCTACAATGAGCAGTTCTTC.

The chain combines TRBV5-5 with TRBJ2-1; 7 nucleotides match TRBD1. Germline values: CDR1 SGHKS, CDR2 YYEKEE (reference sequence). CDR3 size: 13 residues. The ends lost 5 bases at V and 10 bases at J; junction bases unmatched: 9. DNA for the CDR3: TGTGCCAGCAGATCACAGGGGACAAAGGAGCAGTTCTTC. It yields the protein CASRSQGTKEQFF.

Ten or more counts support this clonotype. The V call is TRBV7-9, the J call TRBJ2-7; D is possibly TRBD2 (6 bases). The CDR3 sequence is 15 residues long. Trimming cost V 7 bases and J 7 bases, with 23 bases left between them. Germline V gene lookup returns CDR1 SEHNR and CDR2 FQNEAQ (reference sequence). CDR3 bases: TGTGCCAGCACTGTGGGACTCCCCATCTCCAGGGAGCAGTACTTC. This encodes CASTVGLPISREQYF.

As to this clonotype: A much more abundant neighbour one base away suggests this may be a read error. The chain links TRBV5-1 to TRBJ2-1; D gene uncertain. CDR3 size: 15 residues. Germline-derived CDR1 and CDR2 are SGHRS and YFSETQ. The CDR3 DNA is TGCACCAGCAGCTTGGCCTGGAGCTCCTACAATGAGCAGTTCTTC. Protein product: CTSSLAWSSYNEQFF.

This clonotype has a count of ten or more. The chain joins TRBV7-6 to TRBJ2-1; D is unclear. CDR1 SGHVS and CDR2 FNYEAQ come from the germline V gene. CDR3 length equals 15 residues. Trimming left V 5 bases short and J 0 bases short, with 11 bases between. The CDR3 sequence is CASSPFDFSYNEQFF. The CDR3 DNA follows: TGTGCCAGCAGCCCGTTCGACTTCTCCTACAATGAGCAGTTCTTC.

This clonotype was seen only a few times. The V call is TRBV7-9, the J call TRBJ1-1, with 7 bases that match TRBD1. The V and J ends lost 4 bases and 3 bases, in that order; junction bases with no gene match: 14. This CDR3 spans 17 amino acids. Germline-derived CDR1 and CDR2 are SEHNR and FQNEAQ (reference sequence). The CDR3 protein is CASSSTKIRGHHTEAFF. The CDR3 DNA is TGTGCCAGCAGCTCTACCAAGATAAGGGGGCATCACACTGAAGCTTTCTTT.

This clonotype occurred a few times. This chain links TRBV9 with TRBJ1-2; 9 positions agree with TRBD1. J gave up 4 bases and V 3 bases, and 10 bases lay outside the gene matches. The CDR3 consists of 16 residues. CDR1 is SGDLS and CDR2 is YYNGEE in the germline V gene. The CDR3 region has the DNA TGTGCCAGCAGCGAGACCGGGACAGGGATATCCTATGGCTACACCTTC. As protein: CASSETGTGISYGYTF. The full variable domain, with the rest looked up from reference TRBV9 and TRBJ1-2, is DSGVTQTPKHLITATGQRVTLRCSPRSGDLSVYWYQQSLDQGLQFLIQYYNGEERAKGNILERFSAQQFPDLHSELNLSSLELGDSALYFCASSETGTGISYGYTFGSGTRLTVV.

This clonotype was picked up many times. The chain recombines TRBV7-6 with TRBJ2-3; D is undetermined. Germline V lookup: CDR1 SGHVS, CDR2 FNYEAQ. CDR3 length: 14 residues. V was clipped by 0 bases and J by 0 bases, with 4 bases between them. This CDR3 is CASSLAVSTDTQYF. The DNA of the CDR3 is TGTGCCAGCAGCTTAGCTGTCAGCACAGATACGCAGTATTTT.

A remark on this clonotype: This may be a read error: a much more frequent sequence differs by one nucleotide. The V gene is TRBV6-8, the J gene TRBJ2-1, with 9 bases identical to TRBD1. The CDR3 runs 16 residues. Germline assignment: CDR1 MNHGY and CDR2 SAAAGT. The CDR3 is CASSYSDRGGYSEQFF. CDR3 nucleotides: TGTGCCAGCAGTTACTCGGACAGGGGAGGGTACAGTGAGCAGTTCTTC.

This sequence joins TRBV27 and TRBJ1-1; D not resolved. The germline CDR1 and CDR2 sequences are MNHEY and SMNVEV (reference sequence). V was pared by 1 base and J by 7 bases, with 10 bases between. The CDR3 has 13 amino acids. In DNA, the CDR3 is TGTGCCAGCAGTTTATTTGCAGGAGGTGAAGCTTTCTTT. Residues: CASSLFAGGEAFF.

This clonotype was seen more than once but under ten times. This chain joins TRBV4-1 and TRBJ1-5; possibly TRBD1 for D (5 bases). The CDR3 spans 15 residues. Trimming shortened V by 3 bases and J by 0 bases, and 9 bases separated the two germline ends. CDR1 and CDR2 from the germline V gene are MGHRA and YSYEKL. The CDR3 DNA reads as TGCGCCAGCAGCCAGGACAACCTTAGCAATCAGCCCCAGCATTTT. Residues: CASSQDNLSNQPQHF.

This clonotype appeared once. This chain connects TRBV9 to TRBJ1-4; possibly TRBD1 for D (5 bases). Germline loops: CDR1 SGDLS, CDR2 YYNGEE. Trimming stripped 3 bases from V and 4 bases from J, with 19 bases between. CDR3 length: 17 amino acids. The CDR3 is CASSDGADENDNEKLFF. The CDR3 bases are TGTGCCAGCAGCGACGGGGCTGACGAAAATGATAATGAAAAACTGTTTTTT.

This clonotype showed up many times. The gene calls are TRBV7-9 and TRBJ1-2, with 7 nucleotides matching TRBD1. V shed 3 bases and J 7 bases; nucleotides not matched to a gene: 20. Germline CDR1 is SEHNR and CDR2 is FQNEAQ (reference sequence). This CDR3 is 18 amino acids long. The CDR3 coding sequence is TGTGCCAGCAGCTTTAGCCAGACAGGGCTCCTGTCTAATTCTGGCTACACCTTC. Amino acids: CASSFSQTGLLSNSGYTF.

This clonotype occurred a few times. This rearrangement joins TRBV15 to TRBJ2-1, with 10 bases identical to TRBD1. The CDR3 loop spans 16 amino acids. Trimming removed 1 base from V and 7 bases from J; junction bases left unmatched: 7. The germline V gene encodes CDR1 LNHNV and CDR2 YYDKDF (reference sequence). DNA of the CDR3: TGTGCCACCAGCAGAGTCTTAGGACAGGGGGAAAATGAGCAGTTCTTC. Its protein product is CATSRVLGQGENEQFF.